This TCR beta chain originates from a study of blood T cell repertoires in COVID-19. Whole-study context: The cDNA or gDNA used as material had been derived from T cells, B-cell-depleted T cells, or PBMCs.

Method: immunoSEQ multiplex PCR; TCRdb's copy keeps in-frame clones and lacks some. The sample carries around 37,000 clones, approximately 86% recorded once. Germline V gives CDR1 LGHDT, CDR2 YNNKEL (reference sequence). The CDR3 runs 20 residues. The trim removed 4 bases at V and 1 base at J, leaving 17 bases unmatched. The source of this sequence is a man aged 45-60 years with active or convalescent COVID-19. Specimen: peripheral blood. This chain joins TRBV3-1 (or the pseudogene TRBV3-2) and TRBJ2-3, with 10 nucleotides matching TRBD1. The CDR3 bases are TGTGCCAGCAGCCCCTCCCCGGGACAGGGGAGACTCGGGGGCACAGATACGCAGTATTTT. Translation: CASSPSPGQGRLGGTDTQYF.